The clone carrying this T cell receptor (beta chain) was detected only a few times. The data belong to a study of shared T cell receptors in the human thymus. Trimming left V 6 bases short and J 8 bases short, with 12 bases between. This CDR3 spans 12 amino acids. Germline CDR1 SNHLY, CDR2 FYNNEI. The data were produced by immunoSEQ multiplex PCR, yet TCRdb's version contains in-frame clones alone and is incomplete. The profile shows 450,000 to 650,000 clones, about 80% of them singletons. These same data were also listed under a study on human thymus T cells.

Sequencing was performed on thymocytes. The rearrangement uses TRBV2 and TRBJ2-3; TRBD1 might be the D (6 bases). This TCR came from a boy younger than two with a congenital heart defect. Here the CDR3 reads CASSTGSGTQYF. Here the CDR3 DNA reads TGTGCCAGCAGCACAGGGTCGGGTACGCAGTATTTT.